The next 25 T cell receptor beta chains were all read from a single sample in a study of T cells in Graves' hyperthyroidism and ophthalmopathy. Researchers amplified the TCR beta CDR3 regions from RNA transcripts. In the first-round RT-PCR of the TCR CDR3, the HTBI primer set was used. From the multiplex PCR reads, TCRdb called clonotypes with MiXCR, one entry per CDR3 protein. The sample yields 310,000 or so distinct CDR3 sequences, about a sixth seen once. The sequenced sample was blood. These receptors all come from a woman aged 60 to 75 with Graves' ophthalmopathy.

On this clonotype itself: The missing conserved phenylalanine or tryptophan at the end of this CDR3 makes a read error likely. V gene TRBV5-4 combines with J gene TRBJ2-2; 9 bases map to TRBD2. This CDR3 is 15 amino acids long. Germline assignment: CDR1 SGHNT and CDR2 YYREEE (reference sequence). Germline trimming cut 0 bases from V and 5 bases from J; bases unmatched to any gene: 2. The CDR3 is CASSLATSGTGELFY. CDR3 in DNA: TGTGCCAGCAGCTTGGCCACTAGCGGGACCGGGGAGCTGTTTTAT.

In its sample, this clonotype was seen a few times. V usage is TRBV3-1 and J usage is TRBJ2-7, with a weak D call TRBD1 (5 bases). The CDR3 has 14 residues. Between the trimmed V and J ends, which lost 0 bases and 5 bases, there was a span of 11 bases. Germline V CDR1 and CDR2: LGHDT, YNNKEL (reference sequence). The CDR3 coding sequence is TGTGCCAGCAGCCAAGAAAGCAGGGCCCACGAGCAGTACTTC. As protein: CASSQESRAHEQYF.

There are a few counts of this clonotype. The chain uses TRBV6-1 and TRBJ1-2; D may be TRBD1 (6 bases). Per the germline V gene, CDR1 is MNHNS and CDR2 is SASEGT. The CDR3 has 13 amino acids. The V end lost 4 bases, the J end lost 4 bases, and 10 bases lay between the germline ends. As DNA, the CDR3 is TGTGCCAGCAGTGGGACAGTACTCTATGGCTACACCTTC. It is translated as CASSGTVLYGYTF.

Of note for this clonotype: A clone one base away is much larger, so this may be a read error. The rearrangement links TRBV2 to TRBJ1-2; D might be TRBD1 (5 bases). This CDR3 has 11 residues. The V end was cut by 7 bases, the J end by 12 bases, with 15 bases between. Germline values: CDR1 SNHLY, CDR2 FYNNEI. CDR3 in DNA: TGTGCCAGCATGCTTTGCAGGGCTAACACCTTC. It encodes CASMLCRANTF.

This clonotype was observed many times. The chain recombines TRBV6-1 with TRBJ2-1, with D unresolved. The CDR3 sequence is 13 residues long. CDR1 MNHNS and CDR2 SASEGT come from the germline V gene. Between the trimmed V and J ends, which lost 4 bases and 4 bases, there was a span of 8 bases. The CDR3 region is CASSVWLYNEQFF. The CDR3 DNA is TGTGCCAGCAGTGTGTGGCTTTACAATGAGCAGTTCTTC.

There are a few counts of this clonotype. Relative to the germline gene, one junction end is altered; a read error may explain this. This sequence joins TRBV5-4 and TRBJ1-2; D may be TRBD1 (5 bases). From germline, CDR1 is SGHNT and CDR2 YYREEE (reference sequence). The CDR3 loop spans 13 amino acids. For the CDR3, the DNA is TGTGCCAGCAGCATCGGACTTGGGCAGGGCTTCGCCTTC. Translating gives CASSIGLGQGFAF. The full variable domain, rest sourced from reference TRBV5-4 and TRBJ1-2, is ETGVTQSPTHLIKTRGQQVTLRCSSQSGHNTVSWYQQALGQGPQFIFQYYREEENGRGNFPPRFSGLQFPNYSSELNVNALELDDSALYLCASSIGLGQGFAFGSGTRLTVV.

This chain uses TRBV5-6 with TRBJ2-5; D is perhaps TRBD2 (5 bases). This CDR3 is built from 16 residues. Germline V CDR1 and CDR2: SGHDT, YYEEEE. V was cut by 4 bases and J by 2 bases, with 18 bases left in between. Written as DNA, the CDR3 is TGTGCCAGCAGCCCACCACCCGACTGGGAGCAAGAGACCCAGTACTTC. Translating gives CASSPPPDWEQETQYF.

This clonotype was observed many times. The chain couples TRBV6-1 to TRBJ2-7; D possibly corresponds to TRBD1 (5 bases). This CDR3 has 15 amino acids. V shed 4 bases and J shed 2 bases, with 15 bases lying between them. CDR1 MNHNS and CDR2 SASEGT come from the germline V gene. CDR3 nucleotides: TGTGCCAGCAGTGCAGGCCAGGGAATCCCCTACGAGCAGTACTTC. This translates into CASSAGQGIPYEQYF.

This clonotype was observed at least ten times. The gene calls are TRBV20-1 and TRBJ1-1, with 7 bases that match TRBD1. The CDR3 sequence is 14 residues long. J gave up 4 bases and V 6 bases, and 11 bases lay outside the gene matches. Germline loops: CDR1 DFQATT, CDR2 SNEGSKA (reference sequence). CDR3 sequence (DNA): TGCAGTGCAGCTTCGGTGGCAGGGGGCACTGAAGCTTTCTTT. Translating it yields CSAASVAGGTEAFF.

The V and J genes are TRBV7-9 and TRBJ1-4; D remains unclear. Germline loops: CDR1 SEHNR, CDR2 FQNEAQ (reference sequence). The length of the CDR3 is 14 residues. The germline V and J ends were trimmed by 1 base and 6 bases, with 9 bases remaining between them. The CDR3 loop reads CASSLEHLDEKLFF. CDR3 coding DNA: TGTGCCAGCAGCTTAGAACATTTAGATGAAAAACTGTTTTTT. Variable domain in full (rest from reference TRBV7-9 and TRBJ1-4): DTGVSQNPRHKITKRGQNVTFRCDPISEHNRLYWYRQTLGQGPEFLTYFQNEAQLEKSRLLSDRFSAERPKGSFSTLEIQRTEQGDSAMYLCASSLEHLDEKLFFGSGTQLSVL.

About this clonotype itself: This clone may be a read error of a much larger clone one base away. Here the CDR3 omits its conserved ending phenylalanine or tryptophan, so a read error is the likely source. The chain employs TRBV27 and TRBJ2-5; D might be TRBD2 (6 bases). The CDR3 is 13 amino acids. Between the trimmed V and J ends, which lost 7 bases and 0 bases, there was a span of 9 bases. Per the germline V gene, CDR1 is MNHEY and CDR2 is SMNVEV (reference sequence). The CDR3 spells CASMSGDQETQYS. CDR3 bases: TGTGCCAGCATGTCGGGAGACCAAGAGACCCAGTACTCC.

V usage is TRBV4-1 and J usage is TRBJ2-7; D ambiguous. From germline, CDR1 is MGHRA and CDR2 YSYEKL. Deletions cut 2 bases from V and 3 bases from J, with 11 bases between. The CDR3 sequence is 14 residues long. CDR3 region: CASSQQRLGYEQYF. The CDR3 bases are TGCGCCAGCAGCCAACAAAGGTTAGGCTACGAGCAGTACTTC.

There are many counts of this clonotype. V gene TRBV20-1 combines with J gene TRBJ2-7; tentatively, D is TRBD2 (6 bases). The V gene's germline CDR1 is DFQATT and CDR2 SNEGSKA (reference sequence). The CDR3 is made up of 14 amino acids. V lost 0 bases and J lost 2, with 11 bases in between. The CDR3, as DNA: TGCAGTGCTAGAGAGGGGGGTAGCGCCTACGAGCAGTACTTC. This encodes CSAREGGSAYEQYF.

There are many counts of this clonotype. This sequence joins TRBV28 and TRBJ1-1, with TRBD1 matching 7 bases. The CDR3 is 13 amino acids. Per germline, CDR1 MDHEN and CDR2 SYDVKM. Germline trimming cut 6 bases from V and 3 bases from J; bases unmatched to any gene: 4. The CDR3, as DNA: TGTGCCAGCAGATATGGACAGGACACTGAAGCTTTCTTT. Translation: CASRYGQDTEAFF.

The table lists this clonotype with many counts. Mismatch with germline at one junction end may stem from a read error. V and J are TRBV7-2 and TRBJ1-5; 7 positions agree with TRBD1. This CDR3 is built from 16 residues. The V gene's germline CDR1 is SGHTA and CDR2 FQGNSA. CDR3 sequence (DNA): TGTGCCAGCAGCTTAGTTGGTACAGGGGATCTTCAGACCCAGCATTTT. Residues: CASSLVGTGDLQTQHF.

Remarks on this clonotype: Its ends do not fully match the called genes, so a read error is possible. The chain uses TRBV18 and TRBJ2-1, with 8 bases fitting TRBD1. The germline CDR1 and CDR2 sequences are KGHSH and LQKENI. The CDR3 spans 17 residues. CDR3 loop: CAGSPTQRQGYNEEQFF. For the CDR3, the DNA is TGTGCCGGCTCCCCCACACAAAGACAGGGGTATAATGAGGAGCAGTTCTTC.

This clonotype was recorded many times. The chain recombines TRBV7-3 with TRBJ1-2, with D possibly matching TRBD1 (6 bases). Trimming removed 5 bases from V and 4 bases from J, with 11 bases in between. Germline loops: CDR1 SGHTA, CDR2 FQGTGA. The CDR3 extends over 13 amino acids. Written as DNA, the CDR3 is TGTGCCAGCAGCGCGGGACATAGCTATGGCTACACCTTC. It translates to CASSAGHSYGYTF.

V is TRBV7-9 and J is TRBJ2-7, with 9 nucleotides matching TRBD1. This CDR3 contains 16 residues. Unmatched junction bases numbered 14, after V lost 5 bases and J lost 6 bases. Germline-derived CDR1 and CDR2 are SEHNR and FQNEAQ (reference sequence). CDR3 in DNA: TGTGCCAGCAGCCGAACCTCCCGGACAGGGGATCTCGAGCAGTACTTC. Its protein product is CASSRTSRTGDLEQYF.

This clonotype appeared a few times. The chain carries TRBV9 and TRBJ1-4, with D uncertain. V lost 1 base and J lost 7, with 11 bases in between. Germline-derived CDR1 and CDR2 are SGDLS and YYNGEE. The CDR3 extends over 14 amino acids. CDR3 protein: CASSVSQGSEKLFF. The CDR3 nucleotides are TGTGCCAGCAGCGTAAGTCAAGGGTCTGAAAAACTGTTTTTT.

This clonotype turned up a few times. The CDR3 region is CSAQAGSTNYGYTF. CDR3 DNA: TGCAGTGCCCAAGCTGGCAGTACTAACTATGGCTACACCTTC. The V call is TRBV20-1, the J call TRBJ1-2; D is uncertain. From germline, CDR1 is DFQATT and CDR2 SNEGSKA (reference sequence). This CDR3 has 14 amino acids. The ends were cut back, 6 bases at V and 0 bases at J, with 14 bases in the middle.

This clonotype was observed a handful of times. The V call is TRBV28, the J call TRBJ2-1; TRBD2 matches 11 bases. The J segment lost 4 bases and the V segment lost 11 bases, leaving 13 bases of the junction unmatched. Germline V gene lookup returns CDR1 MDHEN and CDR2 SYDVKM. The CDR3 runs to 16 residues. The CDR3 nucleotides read TGTGCCGGCATCGAAGCCCTAGCGGGAGGATACAATGAGCAGTTCTTC. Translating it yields CAGIEALAGGYNEQFF.

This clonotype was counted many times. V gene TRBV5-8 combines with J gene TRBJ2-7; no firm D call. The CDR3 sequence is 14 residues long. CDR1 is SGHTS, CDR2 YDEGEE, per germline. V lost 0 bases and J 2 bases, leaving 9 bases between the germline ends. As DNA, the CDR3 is TGTGCCAGCAGCTTGGGAAGGGTACCCTACGAGCAGTACTTC. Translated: CASSLGRVPYEQYF.

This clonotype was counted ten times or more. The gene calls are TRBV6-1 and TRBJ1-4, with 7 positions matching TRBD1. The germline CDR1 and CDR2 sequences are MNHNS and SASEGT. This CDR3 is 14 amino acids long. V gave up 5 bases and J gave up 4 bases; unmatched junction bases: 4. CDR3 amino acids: CASSTGTVNEKLFF. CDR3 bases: TGTGCCAGCAGTACCGGGACAGTTAATGAAAAACTGTTTTTT.

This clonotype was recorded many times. CDR3 amino acids: CSARNLQGSGNQPQHF. CDR3 bases: TGCAGTGCTAGGAATCTACAGGGGTCGGGCAATCAGCCCCAGCATTTT. The chain uses TRBV20-1 and TRBJ1-5, with 7 bases fitting TRBD1. Germline CDR1 and CDR2: DFQATT and SNEGSKA (reference sequence). After removal of 3 bases from V and 2 bases from J, the junction contained 10 bases not matched to a gene. This CDR3 contains 16 residues.

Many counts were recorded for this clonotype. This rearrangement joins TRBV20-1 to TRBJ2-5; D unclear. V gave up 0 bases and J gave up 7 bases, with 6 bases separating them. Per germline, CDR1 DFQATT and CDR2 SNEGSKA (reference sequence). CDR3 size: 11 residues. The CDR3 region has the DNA TGCAGTGCTAGAGAACCCGTGACCCAGTACTTC. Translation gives CSAREPVTQYF.